What follows describes a single T cell receptor (beta chain). The junction does not match germline at one end; this may be a read error. The data belong to a study of T cell responses to AZD1222 COVID-19 vaccine. Clones were read by immunoSEQ multiplex PCR, and TCRdb kept only the in-frame ones, dropping some. The table includes roughly 81,000 clones, approximately 89% detected once. CDR1 is LGHDT and CDR2 is YNNKEL in the germline V gene (reference sequence). The CDR3 is made up of 11 amino acids. J is TRBJ2-7 and V is TRBV3-1 (or the pseudogene TRBV3-2); 9 nucleotides line up with TRBD2. The clonotype comes from an adult in good health. The sample consisted of peripheral blood, taken on day 0 of AZD1222 vaccination. The CDR3 bases are TGTGCCAGCAGCCAGGCGGGAGGGCCGCAATTC. Its translation is CASSQAGGPQF.